This T cell receptor beta chain is from a study of Ad26.COV2.S vaccination and SARS-CoV-2 variants. Whole-study context: Doses of Ad26.COV2.S were injected into muscle once or twice, 56 days apart.

Data came from immunoSEQ multiplex PCR; TCRdb stores just in-frame clones and leaves some out. Of approximately 460,000 clones detected, roughly nine tenths appear once; the ten largest clones hold about 1.5%. Treatment reported: 15 to 20 received Ad26.COV2.S at low or high dose, single or two shots; several received placebo; per-sample allocation not given. Sampling was performed 63 days after the first vaccine or placebo injection. In Boston, an adult donor aged 18-55 years took part. The CDR3 is 16 amino acids. Trimming removed 6 bases at V and 10 bases at J, with 27 bases between. The germline CDR1 and CDR2 sequences are SGHKS and YYEKEE (reference sequence).

The sample consisted of peripheral blood, taken in a trial of Ad26.COV2.S vaccine versus placebo. The TCR sequence derives from a person between 18 and 65 years old who received the Ad26.COV2.S COVID-19 vaccine or a placebo. The chain is built from TRBV5-5 and TRBJ2-3, with D perhaps matching TRBD1 or TRBD2 (5 bases each). CDR3 bases: TGTGCCAGCACCCTCTCCGCCGGGACGGGTACCCTAGCGCAGTATTTT. Translated, it gives CASTLSAGTGTLAQYF.